This T cell receptor beta chain was identified in a study of PD-L1 blockade in urothelial cancer. Study information: Male sex and bladder-origin urothelial cancer were recorded for about 85% of the roughly 30 patients.

Each PCR contained spiked-in synthetic TCR analog templates. Measured with immunoSEQ multiplex PCR; TCRdb has only the in-frame clones, and not every one. The table has 45,000 to 60,000 clones, around 89% seen once; the top ten hold less than 2.5%. Time point noted: peripheral blood 6 weeks after treatment start. From germline, CDR1 is SGHRS and CDR2 YFSETQ. V lost 5 bases to trimming and J lost 2 bases, with 6 bases between them. The CDR3 is made up of 12 amino acids. The genes are TRBV5-1 and TRBJ2-3, with D possibly TRBD1 on 6 matching bases. The sequence was obtained from a man in his fifties or sixties with urothelial cancer. The source material was PBMCs, sampled around atezolizumab (anti-PD-L1) treatment. CDR3 DNA: TGCGCCAGCAGGGGGGCCACAGATACGCAGTATTTT. It yields the protein CASRGATDTQYF. Together with reference TRBV5-1 and TRBJ2-3, the CDR3 gives the full variable domain: KAGVTQTPRYLIKTRGQQVTLSCSPISGHRSVSWYQQTPGQGLQFLFEYFSETQRNKGNFPGRFSGRQFSNSRSEMNVSTLELGDSALYLCASRGATDTQYFGPGTRLTVL.